The source of this T cell receptor (beta chain) is a study of shared clonotypes between healthy human individuals. Per germline, CDR1 SNHLY and CDR2 FYNNEI. After removal of 8 bases from V and 3 bases from J, the junction contained 6 bases not matched to a gene. The CDR3 has 14 amino acids. Evenly divided among several immunoSEQ plates was the genomic DNA of each subset. TCRdb's copy holds only in-frame clones and misses some; the assay was immunoSEQ multiplex PCR. The sample consists of 2 million to 2.5 million clones, approximately 94% of them appearing once. Overall study findings and caveats: Unshared clonotypes carried lower generation probabilities than those common to all four donors.

With regard to this clone: Its matching antigen is unknown.

What was sequenced was naive CD4+ T cells sorted from blood. Subset described: CD45RA+ positively selected. This TCR derives from a man aged 18-30 years in good health. This chain connects TRBV2 to TRBJ1-3; TRBD1 aligns across 8 bases. The CDR3 coding sequence is TGTGCCAGCGGGAAACAGGGGGATGGAAACACCATATATTTT. It codes for CASGKQGDGNTIYF.